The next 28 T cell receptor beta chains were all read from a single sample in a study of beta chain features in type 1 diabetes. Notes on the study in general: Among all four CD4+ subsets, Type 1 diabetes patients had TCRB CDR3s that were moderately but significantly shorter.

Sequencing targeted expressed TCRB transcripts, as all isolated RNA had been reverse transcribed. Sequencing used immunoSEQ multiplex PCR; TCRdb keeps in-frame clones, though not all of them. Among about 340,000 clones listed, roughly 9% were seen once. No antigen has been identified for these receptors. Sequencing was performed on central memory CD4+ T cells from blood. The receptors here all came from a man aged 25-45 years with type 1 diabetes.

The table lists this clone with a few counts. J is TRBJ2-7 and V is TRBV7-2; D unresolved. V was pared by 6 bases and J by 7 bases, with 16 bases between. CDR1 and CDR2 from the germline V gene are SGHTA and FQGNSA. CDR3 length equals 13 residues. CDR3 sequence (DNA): TGTGCCAGCAGTTTTACCCTAGGAACGGAGCAGTACTTC. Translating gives CASSFTLGTEQYF.

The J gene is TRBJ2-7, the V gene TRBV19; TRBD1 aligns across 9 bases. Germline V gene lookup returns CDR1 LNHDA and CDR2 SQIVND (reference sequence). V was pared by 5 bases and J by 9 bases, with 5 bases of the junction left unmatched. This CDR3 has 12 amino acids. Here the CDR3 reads CASSAGTGSQYF. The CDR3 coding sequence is TGTGCCAGTAGTGCCGGGACAGGGTCGCAGTACTTC.

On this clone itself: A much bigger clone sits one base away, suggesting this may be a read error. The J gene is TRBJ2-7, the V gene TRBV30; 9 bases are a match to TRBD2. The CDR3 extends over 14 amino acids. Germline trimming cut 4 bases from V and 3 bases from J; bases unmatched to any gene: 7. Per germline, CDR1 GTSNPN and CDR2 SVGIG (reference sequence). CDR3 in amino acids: CAWKRGAANYEQYF. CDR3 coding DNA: TGTGCCTGGAAGCGGGGGGCCGCAAACTACGAGCAGTACTTC.

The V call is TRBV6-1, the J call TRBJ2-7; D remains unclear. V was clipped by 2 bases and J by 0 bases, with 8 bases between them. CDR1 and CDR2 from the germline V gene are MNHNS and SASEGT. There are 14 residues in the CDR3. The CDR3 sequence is CASSERYRSYEQYF. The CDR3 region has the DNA TGTGCCAGCAGTGAAAGGTACCGCTCCTACGAGCAGTACTTC.

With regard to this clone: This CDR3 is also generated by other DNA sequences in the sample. CDR3 sequence: CASSAVRSGELFF. The CDR3 coding sequence is TGTGCCAGCAGCGCGGTGCGGTCCGGGGAGCTGTTTTTT. V and J are TRBV7-2 and TRBJ2-2; D gene ambiguous. This CDR3 is 13 amino acids long. The ends were cut back, 5 bases at V and 6 bases at J, with 10 bases in the middle. Per the germline V gene, CDR1 is SGHTA and CDR2 is FQGNSA.

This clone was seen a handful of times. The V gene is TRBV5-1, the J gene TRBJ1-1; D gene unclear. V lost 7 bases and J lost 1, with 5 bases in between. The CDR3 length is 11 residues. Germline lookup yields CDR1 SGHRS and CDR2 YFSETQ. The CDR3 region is CASRRNTEAFF. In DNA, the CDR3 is TGCGCCAGCCGTAGGAACACTGAAGCTTTCTTT. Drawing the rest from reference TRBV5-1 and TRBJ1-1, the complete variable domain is KAGVTQTPRYLIKTRGQQVTLSCSPISGHRSVSWYQQTPGQGLQFLFEYFSETQRNKGNFPGRFSGRQFSNSRSEMNVSTLELGDSALYLCASRRNTEAFFGQGTRLTVV.

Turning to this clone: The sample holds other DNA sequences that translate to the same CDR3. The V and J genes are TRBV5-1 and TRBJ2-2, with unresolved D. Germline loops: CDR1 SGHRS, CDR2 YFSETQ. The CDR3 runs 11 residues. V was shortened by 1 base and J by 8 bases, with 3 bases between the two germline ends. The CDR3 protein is CASSLPGELFF. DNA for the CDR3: TGCGCCAGCAGCTTGCCTGGGGAGCTGTTTTTT. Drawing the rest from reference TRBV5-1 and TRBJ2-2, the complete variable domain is KAGVTQTPRYLIKTRGQQVTLSCSPISGHRSVSWYQQTPGQGLQFLFEYFSETQRNKGNFPGRFSGRQFSNSRSEMNVSTLELGDSALYLCASSLPGELFFGEGSRLTVL.

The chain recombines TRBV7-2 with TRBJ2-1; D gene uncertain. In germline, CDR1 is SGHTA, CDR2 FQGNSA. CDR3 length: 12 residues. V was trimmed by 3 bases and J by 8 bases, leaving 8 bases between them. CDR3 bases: TGTGCCAGCAGCTTCGACGGACATGAGCAGTTCTTC. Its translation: CASSFDGHEQFF.

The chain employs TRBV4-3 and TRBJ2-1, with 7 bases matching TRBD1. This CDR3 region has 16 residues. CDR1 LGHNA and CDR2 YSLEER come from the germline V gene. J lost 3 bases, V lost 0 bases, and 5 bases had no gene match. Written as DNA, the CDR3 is TGCGCCAGCAGCCAAGAAGGCAGGGGGATCTACAATGAGCAGTTCTTC. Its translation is CASSQEGRGIYNEQFF.

The DNA of the CDR3 is TGCGCCAGCAGCTTGGAATCCGGGACAGGGTTCGTGTATGGCTACACCTTC. It translates to CASSLESGTGFVYGYTF. The V and J genes are TRBV5-1 and TRBJ1-2; TRBD1 aligns across 9 bases. The junction had 11 bases not matched to a gene; V was cut back by 0 bases and J by 5 bases. This CDR3 comprises 17 residues. Per the germline V gene, CDR1 is SGHRS and CDR2 is YFSETQ.

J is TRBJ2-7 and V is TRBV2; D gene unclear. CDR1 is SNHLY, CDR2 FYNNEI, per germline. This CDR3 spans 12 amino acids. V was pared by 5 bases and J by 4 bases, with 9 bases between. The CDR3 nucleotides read TGTGCCAGCAGTTTCGCGGATTACGAGCAGTACTTC. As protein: CASSFADYEQYF.

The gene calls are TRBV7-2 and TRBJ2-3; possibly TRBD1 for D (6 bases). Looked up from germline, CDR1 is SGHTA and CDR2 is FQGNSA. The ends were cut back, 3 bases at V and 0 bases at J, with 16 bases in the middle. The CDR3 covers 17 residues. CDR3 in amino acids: CASSLTRRTVSTDTQYF. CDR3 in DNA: TGTGCCAGCAGCTTGACCCGACGGACAGTGAGCACAGATACGCAGTATTTT.

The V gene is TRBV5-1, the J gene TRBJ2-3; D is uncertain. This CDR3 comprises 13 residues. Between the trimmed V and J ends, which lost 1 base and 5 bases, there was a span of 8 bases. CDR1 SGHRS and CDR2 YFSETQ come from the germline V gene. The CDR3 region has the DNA TGCGCCAGCAGCTTGTATTACGAAGATACGCAGTATTTT. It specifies CASSLYYEDTQYF.

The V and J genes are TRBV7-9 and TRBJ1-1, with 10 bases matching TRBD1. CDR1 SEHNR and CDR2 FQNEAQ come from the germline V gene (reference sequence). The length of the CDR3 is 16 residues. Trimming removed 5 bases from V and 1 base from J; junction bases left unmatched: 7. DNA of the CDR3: TGTGCCAGCAGCCCCGCGGGACAGGGGACGAACACTGAAGCTTTCTTT. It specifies CASSPAGQGTNTEAFF.

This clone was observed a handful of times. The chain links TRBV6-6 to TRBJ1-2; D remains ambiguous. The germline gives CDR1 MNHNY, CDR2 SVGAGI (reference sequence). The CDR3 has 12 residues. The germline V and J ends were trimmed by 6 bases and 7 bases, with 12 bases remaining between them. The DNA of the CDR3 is TGTGCCAGCAGCTTAGGGTCGTTTGGCTACACCTTC. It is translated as CASSLGSFGYTF.

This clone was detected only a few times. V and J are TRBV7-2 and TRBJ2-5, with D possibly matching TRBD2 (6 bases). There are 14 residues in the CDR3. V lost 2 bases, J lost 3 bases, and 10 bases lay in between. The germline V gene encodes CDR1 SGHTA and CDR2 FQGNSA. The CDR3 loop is CASSLTREKETQYF. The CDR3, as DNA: TGTGCCAGCAGCTTAACCCGGGAGAAAGAGACCCAGTACTTC.

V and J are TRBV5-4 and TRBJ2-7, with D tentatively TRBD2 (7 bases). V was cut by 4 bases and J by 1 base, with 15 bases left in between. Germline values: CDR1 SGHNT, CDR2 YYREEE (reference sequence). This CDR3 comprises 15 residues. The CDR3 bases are TGTGCCAGCAGCCTGGGGGGGGCTGAGTCCTACGAGCAGTACTTC. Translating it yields CASSLGGAESYEQYF.

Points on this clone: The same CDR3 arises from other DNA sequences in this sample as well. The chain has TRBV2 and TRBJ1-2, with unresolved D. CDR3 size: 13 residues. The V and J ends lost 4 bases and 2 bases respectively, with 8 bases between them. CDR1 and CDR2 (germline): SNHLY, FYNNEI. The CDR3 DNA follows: TGTGCCAGCAGTGCGGGCACCAACTATGGCTACACCTTC. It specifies CASSAGTNYGYTF.

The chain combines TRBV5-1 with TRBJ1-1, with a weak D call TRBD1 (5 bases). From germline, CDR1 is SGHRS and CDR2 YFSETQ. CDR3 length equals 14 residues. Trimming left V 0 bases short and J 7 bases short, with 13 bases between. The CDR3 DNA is TGCGCCAGCAGCTTGGGTGGGGCCCCGATTGAAGCTTTCTTT. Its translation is CASSLGGAPIEAFF.

The CDR3 spells CASSPGTSWNEQFF. The CDR3 DNA is TGTGCCAGCAGCCCTGGGACTAGCTGGAATGAGCAGTTCTTC. This sequence joins TRBV7-7 and TRBJ2-1, with 9 nucleotides matching TRBD2. The V and J ends lost 5 bases and 7 bases, in that order; junction bases with no gene match: 6. The germline V gene has CDR1 SSHAT and CDR2 FNYEAQ (reference sequence). The CDR3 is 14 residues long.

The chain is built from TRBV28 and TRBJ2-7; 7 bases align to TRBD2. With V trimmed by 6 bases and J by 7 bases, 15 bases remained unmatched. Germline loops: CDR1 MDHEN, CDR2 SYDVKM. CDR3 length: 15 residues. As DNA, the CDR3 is TGTGCCAGCAGCCTTGAGCGGGAAGGAACGAGTGAGCAGTACTTC. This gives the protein CASSLEREGTSEQYF.

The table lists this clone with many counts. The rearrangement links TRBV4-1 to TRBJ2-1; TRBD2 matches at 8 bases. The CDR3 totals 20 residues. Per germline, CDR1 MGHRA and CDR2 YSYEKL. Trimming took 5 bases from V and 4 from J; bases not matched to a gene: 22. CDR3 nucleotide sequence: TGCGCCAGCAGCTACATAGCTAAGCGGGGGCCCGCCAATACATACAATGAGCAGTTCTTC. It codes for CASSYIAKRGPANTYNEQFF.

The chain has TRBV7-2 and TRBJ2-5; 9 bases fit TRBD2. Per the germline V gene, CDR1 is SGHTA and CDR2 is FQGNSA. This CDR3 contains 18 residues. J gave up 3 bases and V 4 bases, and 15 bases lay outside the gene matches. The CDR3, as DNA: TGTGCCAGCAGCTCCCCCGGTCGGGGCGGGGGGGCCAAAGAGACCCAGTACTTC. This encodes CASSSPGRGGGAKETQYF.

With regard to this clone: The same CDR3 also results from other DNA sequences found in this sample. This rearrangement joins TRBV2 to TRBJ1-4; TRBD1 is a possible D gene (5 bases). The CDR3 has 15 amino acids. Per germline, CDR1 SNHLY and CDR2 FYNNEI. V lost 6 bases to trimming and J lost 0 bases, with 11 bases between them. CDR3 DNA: TGTGCCAGCAGCCGTACAGGTGCAACTAATGAAAAACTGTTTTTT. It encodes CASSRTGATNEKLFF.

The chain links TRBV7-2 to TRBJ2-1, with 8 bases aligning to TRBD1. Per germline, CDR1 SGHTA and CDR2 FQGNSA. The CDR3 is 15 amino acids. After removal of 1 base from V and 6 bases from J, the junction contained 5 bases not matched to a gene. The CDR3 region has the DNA TGTGCCAGCAGCTTAGGGCAGGGGGCCCTCAATGAGCAGTTCTTC. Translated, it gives CASSLGQGALNEQFF. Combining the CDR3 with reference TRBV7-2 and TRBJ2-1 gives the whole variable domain GAGVSQSPSNKVTEKGKDVELRCDPISGHTALYWYRQSLGQGLEFLIYFQGNSAPDKSGLPSDRFSAERTGGSVSTLTIQRTQQEDSAVYLCASSLGQGALNEQFFGPGTRLTVL.

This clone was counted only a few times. DNA for the CDR3: TGTGCCAGTAGGATACAGGGGGCCGTGAATCAGCCCCAGCATTTT. Its translation is CASRIQGAVNQPQHF. The chain combines TRBV27 with TRBJ1-5; 9 nucleotides line up with TRBD1. CDR1 is MNHEY and CDR2 is SMNVEV in the germline V gene (reference sequence). The ends lost 9 bases at V and 4 bases at J; junction bases unmatched: 10. The CDR3 sequence is 15 residues long.

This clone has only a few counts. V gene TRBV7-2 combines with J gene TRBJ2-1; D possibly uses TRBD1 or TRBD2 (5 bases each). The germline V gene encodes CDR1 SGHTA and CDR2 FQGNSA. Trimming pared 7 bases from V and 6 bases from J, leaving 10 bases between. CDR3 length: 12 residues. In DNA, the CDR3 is TGTGCCAGCACCGGGGACGGCAATGAGCAGTTCTTC. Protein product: CASTGDGNEQFF. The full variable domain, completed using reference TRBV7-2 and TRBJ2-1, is GAGVSQSPSNKVTEKGKDVELRCDPISGHTALYWYRQSLGQGLEFLIYFQGNSAPDKSGLPSDRFSAERTGGSVSTLTIQRTQQEDSAVYLCASTGDGNEQFFGPGTRLTVL.

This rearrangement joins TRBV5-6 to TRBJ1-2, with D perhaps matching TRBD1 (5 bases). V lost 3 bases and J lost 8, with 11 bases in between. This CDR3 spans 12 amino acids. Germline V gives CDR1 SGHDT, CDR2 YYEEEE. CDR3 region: CASSWPGRGYTF. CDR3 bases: TGTGCCAGCAGCTGGCCAGGGCGCGGCTACACCTTC.